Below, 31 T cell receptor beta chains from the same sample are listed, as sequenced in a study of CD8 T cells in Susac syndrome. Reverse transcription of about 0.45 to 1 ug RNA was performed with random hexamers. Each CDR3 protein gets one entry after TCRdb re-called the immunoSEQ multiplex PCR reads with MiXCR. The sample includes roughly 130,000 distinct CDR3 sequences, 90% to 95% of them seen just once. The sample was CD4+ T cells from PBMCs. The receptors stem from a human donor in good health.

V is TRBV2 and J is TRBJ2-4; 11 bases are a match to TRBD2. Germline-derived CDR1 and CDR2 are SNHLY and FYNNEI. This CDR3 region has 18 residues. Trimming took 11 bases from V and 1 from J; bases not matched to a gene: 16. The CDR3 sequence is CAQAPVAGGPLAKNIQYF. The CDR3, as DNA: TGTGCCCAAGCCCCGGTAGCGGGAGGGCCTCTGGCCAAAAACATTCAGTACTTC.

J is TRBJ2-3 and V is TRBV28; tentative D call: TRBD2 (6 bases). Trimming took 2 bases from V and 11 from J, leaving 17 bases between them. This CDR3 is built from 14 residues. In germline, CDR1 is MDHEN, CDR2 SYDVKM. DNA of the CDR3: TGTGCCAGCAGTTTACCGGGAGAGCCCTCGAAGCAGTATTTT. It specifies CASSLPGEPSKQYF.

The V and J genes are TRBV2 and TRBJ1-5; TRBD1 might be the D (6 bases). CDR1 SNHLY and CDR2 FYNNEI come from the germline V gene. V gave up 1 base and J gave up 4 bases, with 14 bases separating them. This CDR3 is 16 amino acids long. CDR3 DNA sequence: TGTGCCAGCAGTGAAGGGCCAGGGGATCGGAATCAGCCCCAGCATTTT. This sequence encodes CASSEGPGDRNQPQHF.

The CDR3 loop is CASSVSGSSYEQYF. The CDR3 DNA sequence: TGTGCCAGCAGTGTGAGCGGTAGCTCCTACGAGCAGTACTTC. The V call is TRBV2, the J call TRBJ2-7; a weak D match, TRBD2 (5 bases). The V gene's germline CDR1 is SNHLY and CDR2 FYNNEI. V shed 4 bases and J shed 0 bases, with 10 bases lying between them. The CDR3 totals 14 residues.

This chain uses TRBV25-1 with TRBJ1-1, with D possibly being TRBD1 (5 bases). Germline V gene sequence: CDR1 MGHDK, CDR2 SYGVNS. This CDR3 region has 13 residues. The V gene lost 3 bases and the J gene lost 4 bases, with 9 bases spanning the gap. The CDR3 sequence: CASSDRVGTEAFF. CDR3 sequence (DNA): TGTGCCAGCAGTGACAGGGTTGGCACTGAAGCTTTCTTT.

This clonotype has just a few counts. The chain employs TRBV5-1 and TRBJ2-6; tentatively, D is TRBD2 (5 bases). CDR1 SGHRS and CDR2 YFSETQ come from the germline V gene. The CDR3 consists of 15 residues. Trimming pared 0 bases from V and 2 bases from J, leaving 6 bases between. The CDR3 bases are TGCGCCAGCAGCTTGGACGGGGCTGGGGCCAACGTCCTGACTTTC. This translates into CASSLDGAGANVLTF.

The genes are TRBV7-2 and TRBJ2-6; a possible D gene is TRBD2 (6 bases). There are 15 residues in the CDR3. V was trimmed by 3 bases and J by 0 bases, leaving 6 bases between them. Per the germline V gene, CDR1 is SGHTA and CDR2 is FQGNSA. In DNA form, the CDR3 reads TGTGCCAGCAGCTTCGGGGGCTCTGGGGCCAACGTCCTGACTTTC. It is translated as CASSFGGSGANVLTF.

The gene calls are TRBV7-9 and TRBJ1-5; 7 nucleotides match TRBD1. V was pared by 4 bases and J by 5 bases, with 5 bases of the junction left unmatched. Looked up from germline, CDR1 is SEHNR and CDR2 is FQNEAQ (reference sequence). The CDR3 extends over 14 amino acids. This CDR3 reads CASSSTGNDQPQHF. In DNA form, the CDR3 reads TGTGCCAGCAGCTCGACAGGGAACGATCAGCCCCAGCATTTT.

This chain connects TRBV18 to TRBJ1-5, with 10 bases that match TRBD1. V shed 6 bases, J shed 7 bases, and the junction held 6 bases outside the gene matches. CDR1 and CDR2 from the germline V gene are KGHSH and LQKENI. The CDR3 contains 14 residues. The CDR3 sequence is CASSPGTGDQPQHF. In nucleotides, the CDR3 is TGTGCCAGCTCGCCCGGGACAGGGGACCAGCCCCAGCATTTT.

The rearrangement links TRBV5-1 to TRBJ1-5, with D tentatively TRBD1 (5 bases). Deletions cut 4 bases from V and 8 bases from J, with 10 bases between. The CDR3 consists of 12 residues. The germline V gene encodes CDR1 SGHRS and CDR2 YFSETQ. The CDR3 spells CASSDIGEPQHF. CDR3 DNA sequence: TGCGCCAGCAGCGATATAGGGGAGCCCCAGCATTTT.

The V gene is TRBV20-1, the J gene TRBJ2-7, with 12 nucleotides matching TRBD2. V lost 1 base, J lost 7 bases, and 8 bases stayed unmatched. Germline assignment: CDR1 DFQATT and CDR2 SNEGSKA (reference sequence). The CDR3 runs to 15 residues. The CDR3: CSARGSSGRGKEQYF. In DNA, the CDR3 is TGCAGTGCTAGAGGTTCTAGCGGGAGGGGGAAAGAGCAGTACTTC.

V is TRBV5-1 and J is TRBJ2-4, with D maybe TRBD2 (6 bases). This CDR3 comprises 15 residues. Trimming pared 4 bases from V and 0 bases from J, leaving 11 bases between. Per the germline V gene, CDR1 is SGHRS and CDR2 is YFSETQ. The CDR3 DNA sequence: TGCGCCAGCAGCCCCTGGGGGGTAGCCAAAAACATTCAGTACTTC. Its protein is CASSPWGVAKNIQYF.

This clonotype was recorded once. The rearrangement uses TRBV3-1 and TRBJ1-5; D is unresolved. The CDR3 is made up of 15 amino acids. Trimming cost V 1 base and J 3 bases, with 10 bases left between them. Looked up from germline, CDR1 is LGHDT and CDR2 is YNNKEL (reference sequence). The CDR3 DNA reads TGTGCCAGCAGCCAAGGTGGCACAAACAATCAGCCCCAGCATTTT. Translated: CASSQGGTNNQPQHF.

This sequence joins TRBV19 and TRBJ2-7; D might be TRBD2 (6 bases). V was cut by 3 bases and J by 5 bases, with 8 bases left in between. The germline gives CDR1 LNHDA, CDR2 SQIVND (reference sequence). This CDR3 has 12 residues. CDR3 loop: CASSIRGNEQYF. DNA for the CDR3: TGTGCCAGTAGTATCCGGGGGAACGAGCAGTACTTC.

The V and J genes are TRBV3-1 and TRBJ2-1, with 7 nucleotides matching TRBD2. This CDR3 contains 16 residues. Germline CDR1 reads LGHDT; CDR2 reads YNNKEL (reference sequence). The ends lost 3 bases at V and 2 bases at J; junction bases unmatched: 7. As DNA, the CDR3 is TGTGCCAGCAGCCACAGTCGGGGGGTCACCTACAATGAGCAGTTCTTC. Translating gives CASSHSRGVTYNEQFF.

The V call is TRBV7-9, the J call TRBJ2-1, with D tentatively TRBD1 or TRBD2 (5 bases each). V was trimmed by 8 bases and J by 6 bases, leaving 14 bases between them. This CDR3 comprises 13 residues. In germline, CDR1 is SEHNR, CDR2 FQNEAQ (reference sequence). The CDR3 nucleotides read TGTGCCAGCGGGACCGGGTCGGGCAATGAGCAGTTCTTC. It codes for CASGTGSGNEQFF.

The CDR3 bases are TGTGCCAGCTCACAGACAATTGGCTCTGGAAACACCATATATTTT. Translated: CASSQTIGSGNTIYF. The genes are TRBV18 and TRBJ1-3; D not resolved. CDR1 and CDR2 from the germline V gene are KGHSH and LQKENI. The CDR3 runs to 15 residues. V lost 4 bases and J 0 bases, leaving 10 bases between the germline ends.

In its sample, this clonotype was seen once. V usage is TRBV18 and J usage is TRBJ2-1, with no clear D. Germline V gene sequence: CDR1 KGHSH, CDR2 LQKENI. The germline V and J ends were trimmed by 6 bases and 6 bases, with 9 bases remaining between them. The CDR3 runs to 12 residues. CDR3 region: CASSRNGNEQFF. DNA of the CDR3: TGTGCCAGCTCTCGAAACGGCAATGAGCAGTTCTTC.

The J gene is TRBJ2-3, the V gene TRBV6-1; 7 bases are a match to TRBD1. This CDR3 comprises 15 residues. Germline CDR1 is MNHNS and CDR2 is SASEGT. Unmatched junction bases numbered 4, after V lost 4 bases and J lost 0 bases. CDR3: CASSVRGRSTDTQYF. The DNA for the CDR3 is TGTGCCAGCAGTGTTAGGGGGCGCAGCACAGATACGCAGTATTTT.

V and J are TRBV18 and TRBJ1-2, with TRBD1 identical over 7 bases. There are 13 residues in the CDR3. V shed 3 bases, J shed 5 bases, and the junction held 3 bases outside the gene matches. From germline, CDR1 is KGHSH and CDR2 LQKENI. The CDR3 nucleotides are TGTGCCAGCTCACCCGACAGGGAATATGGCTACACCTTC. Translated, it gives CASSPDREYGYTF. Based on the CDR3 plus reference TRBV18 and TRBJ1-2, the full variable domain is NAGVMQNPRHLVRRRGQEARLRCSPMKGHSHVYWYRQLPEEGLKFMVYLQKENIIDESGMPKERFSAEFPKEGPSILRIQQVVRGDSAAYFCASSPDREYGYTFGSGTRLTVV.

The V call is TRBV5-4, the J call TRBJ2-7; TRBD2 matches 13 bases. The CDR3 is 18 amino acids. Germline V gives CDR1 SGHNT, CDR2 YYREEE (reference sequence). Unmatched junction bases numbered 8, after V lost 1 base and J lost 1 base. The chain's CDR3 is CASSLYGLAGARSYEQYF. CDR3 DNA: TGTGCCAGCAGCTTGTACGGACTAGCGGGAGCGAGGTCCTACGAGCAGTACTTC.

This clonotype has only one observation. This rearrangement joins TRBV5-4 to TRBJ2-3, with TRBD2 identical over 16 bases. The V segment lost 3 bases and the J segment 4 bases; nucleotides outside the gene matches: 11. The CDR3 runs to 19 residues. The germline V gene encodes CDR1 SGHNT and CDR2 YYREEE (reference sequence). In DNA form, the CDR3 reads TGTGCCAGCAGCTCGGGACCGGGACTAGCGGGAGGGCTAGCAGATACGCAGTATTTT. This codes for CASSSGPGLAGGLADTQYF. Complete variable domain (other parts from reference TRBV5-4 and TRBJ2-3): ETGVTQSPTHLIKTRGQQVTLRCSSQSGHNTVSWYQQALGQGPQFIFQYYREEENGRGNFPPRFSGLQFPNYSSELNVNALELDDSALYLCASSSGPGLAGGLADTQYFGPGTRLTVL.

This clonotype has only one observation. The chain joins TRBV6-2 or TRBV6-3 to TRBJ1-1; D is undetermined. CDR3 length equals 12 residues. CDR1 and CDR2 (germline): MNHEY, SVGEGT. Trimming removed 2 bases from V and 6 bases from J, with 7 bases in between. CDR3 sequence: CASSYPAAEAFF. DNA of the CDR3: TGTGCCAGCAGTTACCCTGCCGCTGAAGCTTTCTTT.

CDR3: CASGTPNQPQHF. The CDR3 nucleotides are TGTGCCAGCGGTACCCCCAATCAGCCCCAGCATTTT. The chain couples TRBV2 to TRBJ1-5; unclear D gene. CDR1 and CDR2 from the germline V gene are SNHLY and FYNNEI. This CDR3 spans 12 amino acids. Trimming left V 8 bases short and J 3 bases short, with 8 bases between.

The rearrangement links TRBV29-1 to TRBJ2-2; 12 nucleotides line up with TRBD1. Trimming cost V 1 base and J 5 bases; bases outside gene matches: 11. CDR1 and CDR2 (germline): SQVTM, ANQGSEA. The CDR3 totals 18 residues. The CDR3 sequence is CSVEAPPGQGARTGELFF. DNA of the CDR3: TGCAGCGTTGAAGCCCCACCGGGACAGGGGGCGCGGACCGGGGAGCTGTTTTTT.

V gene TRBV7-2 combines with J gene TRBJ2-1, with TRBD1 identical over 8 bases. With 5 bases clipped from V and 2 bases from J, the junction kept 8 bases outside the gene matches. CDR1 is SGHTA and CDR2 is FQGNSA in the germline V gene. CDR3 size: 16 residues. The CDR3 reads CASSQGAVTPYNEQFF. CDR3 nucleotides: TGTGCCAGCAGCCAGGGGGCGGTTACCCCCTACAATGAGCAGTTCTTC.

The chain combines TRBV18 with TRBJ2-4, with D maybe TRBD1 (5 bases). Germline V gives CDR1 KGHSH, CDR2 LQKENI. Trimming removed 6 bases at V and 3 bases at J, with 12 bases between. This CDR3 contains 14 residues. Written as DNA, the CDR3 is TGTGCCAGCTCCCCCCTAGGGGACAAAAACATTCAGTACTTC. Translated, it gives CASSPLGDKNIQYF.

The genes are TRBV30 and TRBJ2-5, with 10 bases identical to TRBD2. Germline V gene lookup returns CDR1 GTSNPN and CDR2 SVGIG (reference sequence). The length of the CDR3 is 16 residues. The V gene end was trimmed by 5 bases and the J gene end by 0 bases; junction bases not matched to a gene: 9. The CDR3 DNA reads TGTGCCTGGTCTTGGACTAGCGGAACGTACCAAGAGACCCAGTACTTC. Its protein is CAWSWTSGTYQETQYF.

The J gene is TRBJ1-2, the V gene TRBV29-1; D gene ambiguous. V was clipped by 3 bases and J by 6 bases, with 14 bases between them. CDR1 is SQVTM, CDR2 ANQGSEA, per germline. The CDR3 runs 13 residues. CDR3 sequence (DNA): TGCAGCGTTGACGGCTCGACGCGAGATGGCTACACCTTC. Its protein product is CSVDGSTRDGYTF.

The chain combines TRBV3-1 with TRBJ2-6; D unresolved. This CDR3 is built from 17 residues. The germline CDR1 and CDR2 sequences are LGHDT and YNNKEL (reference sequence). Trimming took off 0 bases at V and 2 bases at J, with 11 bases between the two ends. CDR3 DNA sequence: TGTGCCAGCAGCCAAGATCTGGCCCGGGCTGGGGCCAACGTCCTGACTTTC. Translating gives CASSQDLARAGANVLTF.

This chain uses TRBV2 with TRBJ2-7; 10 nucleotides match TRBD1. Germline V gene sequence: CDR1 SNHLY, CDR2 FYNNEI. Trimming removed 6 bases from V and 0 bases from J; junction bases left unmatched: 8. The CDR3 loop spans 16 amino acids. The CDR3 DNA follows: TGTGCCAGCAGGGGCGACAGGGGGCGTTCCTCCTACGAGCAGTACTTC. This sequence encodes CASRGDRGRSSYEQYF.